The clone carrying this T cell receptor (beta chain) appeared a few times. Its antigen remains unknown. There are 13 residues in the CDR3. CDR1 is SGHAT and CDR2 is FQNNGV in the germline V gene. With 5 bases removed from V and 4 bases from J, the gap between germline ends came to 11 bases. The sample is drawn from a study of T-cell memory formation after mild COVID-19. Overall study context: Most TCR clusters belonged to a single donor.

Study-wide results and caveats: Those CD4+ clones that contracted were mainly in CM and EM (CD8+ ones in EMRA).

The authors produced TCR alpha and TCR beta cDNA libraries with sample barcodes and UMIs by 5'RACE using constant-segment primers. One entry per CDR3 protein, called by TCRdb with MiXCR from the 5' RACE reads. The table has around 300,000 distinct CDR3 sequences, around 13% seen once. The material sequenced was PBMCs or a T cell subset sorted from them (not recorded which). The sequence came from a young man who had mild COVID-19 (a few samples of this study predate the infection). Cell type and time point are not known. The chain links TRBV11-2 to TRBJ2-5; D is possibly TRBD2 (5 bases). DNA for the CDR3: TGTGCCAGCAGCCCACCGGGGTTAGAGACCCAGTACTTC. Amino acid sequence: CASSPPGLETQYF.